Listed here are 5 T cell receptor beta chains from one sample, sequenced in a study of radiation and T cells in renal cell carcinoma. The time point: blood 2 weeks post-SBRT. The sample's treatment: 15 Gy SBRT to primary tumor, nephrectomy 4 weeks later. The assay was immunoSEQ multiplex PCR, and TCRdb's table has in-frame clones only and misses some. The sample gives some 80,000 clones, 70% to 90% of which show up once; about 23% is in the top ten. The sample consisted of blood, taken from a patient whose treatment included radiotherapy and nephrectomy. The receptors originated from a woman in her forties or fifties with renal cell carcinoma.

The chain recombines TRBV29-1 with TRBJ1-1, with TRBD1 as a possible D gene (5 bases). Germline CDR1 and CDR2: SQVTM and ANQGSEA. CDR3 length equals 12 residues. Trimming removed 3 bases at V and 4 bases at J, with 9 bases between. The CDR3: CSVDGGPTEAFF. DNA for the CDR3: TGCAGCGTTGATGGGGGACCCACTGAAGCTTTCTTT.

V is TRBV5-1 and J is TRBJ2-5, with TRBD2 matching 10 bases. The V gene end was trimmed by 0 bases and the J gene end by 1 base; junction bases not matched to a gene: 3. The length of the CDR3 is 16 residues. Germline CDR1 and CDR2: SGHRS and YFSETQ. The CDR3 bases are TGCGCCAGCAGCTTGGCCCTAGCGGGGGTCCAAGAGACCCAGTACTTC. This translates into CASSLALAGVQETQYF.

V is TRBV27 and J is TRBJ2-5; D perhaps matches TRBD2 (5 bases). This CDR3 is built from 14 residues. Germline V gene sequence: CDR1 MNHEY, CDR2 SMNVEV (reference sequence). Trimming pared 3 bases from V and 5 bases from J, leaving 13 bases between. The CDR3: CASSFRTLGETQYF. The DNA of the CDR3 is TGTGCCAGCAGTTTCAGGACTCTGGGGGAGACCCAGTACTTC.

The rearrangement uses TRBV4-1 and TRBJ1-2, with a tentative D call TRBD1 (5 bases). The V end lost 1 base, the J end lost 3 bases, and 12 bases lay between the germline ends. The germline V gene encodes CDR1 MGHRA and CDR2 YSYEKL. This CDR3 is built from 15 residues. The CDR3 DNA reads as TGCGCCAGCAGCCAAGTTAGCCGGGGGGACTATGGCTACACCTTC. Its protein is CASSQVSRGDYGYTF.

This chain uses TRBV5-1 with TRBJ2-1; 7 bases map to TRBD2. Germline V lookup: CDR1 SGHRS, CDR2 YFSETQ. V trimming: 5 bases; J trimming: 4 bases; junction bases outside the gene matches: 9. There are 15 residues in the CDR3. The CDR3 bases are TGCGCCAGCAGAGGGGATAGCGGGTGGTACAATGAGCAGTTCTTC. It encodes CASRGDSGWYNEQFF.